Below, 23 T cell receptor beta chains from the same sample are listed, as sequenced in a study of cytomegalovirus exposure and HLA in healthy donors. The primer mix had 60 Vbeta and 13 Jbeta primers. TCRdb keeps only in-frame clones here, not all; method: immunoSEQ multiplex PCR. Altogether approximately 220,000 clones are present, approximately 79% being singletons, with the ten largest covering 0.2% to 0.25%. Sequencing was carried out using PBMCs. Receptors were obtained from a girl aged 2 to 9 in good health and CMV-seronegative.

In its sample, this clone was seen a few times. The chain joins TRBV10-3 to TRBJ2-7, with D perhaps TRBD1 (5 bases). CDR3 length equals 14 residues. Trimming took off 9 bases at V and 0 bases at J, with 15 bases between the two ends. Germline V lookup: CDR1 ENHRY, CDR2 SYGVKD. The CDR3 loop is CAIKDSPSSYEQYF. As DNA, the CDR3 is TGTGCCATAAAAGACAGCCCCAGCTCCTACGAGCAGTACTTC.

The chain employs TRBV14 and TRBJ2-7; D is unresolved. Between the trimmed V and J ends, which lost 1 base and 3 bases, there was a span of 7 bases. This CDR3 has 13 amino acids. The V gene's germline CDR1 is SGHDN and CDR2 FVKESK. This CDR3 is CASSQGLVYEQYF. CDR3 DNA sequence: TGTGCCAGCAGCCAAGGGTTAGTCTACGAGCAGTACTTC.

This clone was detected only a few times. The chain carries TRBV6-6 and TRBJ2-2; D unresolved. From germline, CDR1 is MNHNY and CDR2 SVGAGI (reference sequence). V dropped 5 bases and J dropped 7 bases, with 8 bases sitting between them. The CDR3 has 12 amino acids. CDR3 protein: CASSIRGGELFF. In DNA, the CDR3 is TGTGCCAGCAGTATTAGAGGCGGGGAGCTGTTTTTT.

This clone was picked up one time. The V and J genes are TRBV4-2 and TRBJ2-5; TRBD2 matches 12 bases. Germline CDR1 LGHNA, CDR2 YNFKEQ. The trim removed 4 bases at V and 5 bases at J, leaving 17 bases unmatched. The length of the CDR3 is 19 residues. CDR3 residues: CASSPIGVASGGAGETQYF. CDR3 bases: TGTGCCAGCAGCCCCATTGGTGTGGCTAGCGGGGGGGCAGGGGAGACCCAGTACTTC.

The chain joins TRBV18 to TRBJ1-4; D possibly corresponds to TRBD1 (5 bases). CDR3 length: 16 residues. Germline lookup yields CDR1 KGHSH and CDR2 LQKENI. V shed 6 bases and J shed 5 bases, with 19 bases lying between them. The chain's CDR3 is CASSPNWGLRNEKLFF. The CDR3 coding sequence is TGTGCCAGCTCCCCCAACTGGGGACTGAGGAATGAAAAACTGTTTTTT.

The chain recombines TRBV4-2 with TRBJ2-1, with D maybe TRBD2 (5 bases). CDR3 length: 16 amino acids. Germline-derived CDR1 and CDR2 are LGHNA and YNFKEQ. Trimming stripped 0 bases from V and 0 bases from J, with 9 bases between. The CDR3 region has the DNA TGTGCCAGCAGCCAAGAAGCCGGACTCTCCTACAATGAGCAGTTCTTC. Its protein product is CASSQEAGLSYNEQFF.

The rearrangement joins TRBV7-9 to TRBJ2-1; maybe TRBD1 (5 bases). The CDR3 sequence is 15 residues long. Trimming shortened V by 2 bases and J by 3 bases, and 11 bases separated the two germline ends. CDR1 and CDR2 from the germline V gene are SEHNR and FQNEAQ (reference sequence). Here the CDR3 DNA reads TGTGCCAGCAGCTTAAGGGCAGGGAACTACAATGAGCAGTTCTTC. It encodes CASSLRAGNYNEQFF.

CDR3 sequence reads: CASSTQMTGPNEQYF. In DNA form, the CDR3 reads TGTGCCAGTAGCACGCAAATGACAGGCCCGAACGAGCAGTACTTC. The chain is built from TRBV19 and TRBJ2-7; TRBD1 might be the D (6 bases). Between the trimmed V and J ends, which lost 6 bases and 5 bases, there was a span of 20 bases. The CDR3 consists of 15 residues. Germline lookup yields CDR1 LNHDA and CDR2 SQIVND (reference sequence).

V and J are TRBV10-2 and TRBJ1-5; weak D call: TRBD1 (6 bases). The germline V gene encodes CDR1 WSHSY and CDR2 SAAADI. The CDR3 runs 21 residues. V was clipped by 3 bases and J by 4 bases, with 31 bases between them. CDR3 DNA sequence: TGCGCCAGCAGTGACAGTTGCGGGCTCCACCGGGATGGGACACGGAATCAGCCCCAGCATTTT. The encoded protein is CASSDSCGLHRDGTRNQPQHF.

The V call is TRBV5-5, the J call TRBJ2-7; 11 nucleotides match TRBD2. V was pared by 2 bases and J by 0 bases, with 1 base of the junction left unmatched. CDR1 SGHKS and CDR2 YYEKEE come from the germline V gene (reference sequence). The CDR3 length is 15 residues. Here the CDR3 reads CASSLLAGDSYEQYF. The CDR3 DNA follows: TGTGCCAGCAGCTTACTAGCGGGGGACTCCTACGAGCAGTACTTC.

The chain is built from TRBV9 and TRBJ2-5, with 11 bases aligning to TRBD2. J gave up 5 bases and V 4 bases, and 4 bases lay outside the gene matches. The CDR3 runs to 14 residues. The germline CDR1 and CDR2 sequences are SGDLS and YYNGEE. The DNA of the CDR3 is TGTGCCAGCAGCCCGTCTAGCGGGGGGGAGACCCAGTACTTC. Encoded protein: CASSPSSGGETQYF.

The chain is built from TRBV5-6 and TRBJ1-1; no definite D call. The CDR3 sequence is 14 residues long. Trimming removed 0 bases from V and 2 bases from J, with 8 bases in between. CDR1 is SGHDT, CDR2 YYEEEE, per germline. The CDR3 here is CASSLGAGNTEAFF. Written as DNA, the CDR3 is TGTGCCAGCAGCTTGGGGGCAGGAAACACTGAAGCTTTCTTT.

V gene TRBV6-1 combines with J gene TRBJ2-3, with D maybe TRBD1 (6 bases). Trimming removed 2 bases at V and 0 bases at J, with 9 bases between. The CDR3 consists of 15 residues. Germline V gene data show CDR1 as MNHNS and CDR2 as SASEGT. CDR3 residues: CASSENRVSTDTQYF. CDR3 coding DNA: TGTGCCAGCAGTGAAAACAGGGTAAGCACAGATACGCAGTATTTT.

The count of this clone is one. The chain is built from TRBV7-9 and TRBJ2-3, with 16 bases aligning to TRBD2. Germline lookup yields CDR1 SEHNR and CDR2 FQNEAQ (reference sequence). This CDR3 is 19 amino acids long. The junction had 15 bases not matched to a gene; V was cut back by 5 bases and J by 7 bases. CDR3 bases: TGTGCCAGCAGCCTACCTGCCGGGACTAGCGGGGGGGCCAGGAATACGCAGTATTTT. It codes for CASSLPAGTSGGARNTQYF.

This clone has more than one count but fewer than ten. The chain joins TRBV7-3 to TRBJ2-5; D perhaps matches TRBD2 (5 bases). V was shortened by 1 base and J by 5 bases, with 8 bases between the two germline ends. The CDR3 is 13 amino acids. Per germline, CDR1 SGHTA and CDR2 FQGTGA. Here the CDR3 DNA reads TGTGCCAGCAGCTTAAACCGCGGGGAGACCCAGTACTTC. This gives the protein CASSLNRGETQYF.

This clone was found many times. This chain uses TRBV5-6 with TRBJ1-6, with D perhaps TRBD1 (5 bases). Trimming shortened V by 0 bases and J by 7 bases, and 8 bases separated the two germline ends. This CDR3 has 14 residues. The V gene's germline CDR1 is SGHDT and CDR2 YYEEEE. The CDR3 here is CASSLVDKNSPLHF. CDR3 nucleotides: TGTGCCAGCAGCTTGGTGGACAAAAATTCACCCCTCCACTTT. Full variable domain (remainder filled in from reference TRBV5-6 and TRBJ1-6): DAGVTQSPTHLIKTRGQQVTLRCSPKSGHDTVSWYQQALGQGPQFIFQYYEEEERQRGNFPDRFSGHQFPNYSSELNVNALLLGDSALYLCASSLVDKNSPLHFGNGTRLTVT.

V gene TRBV18 combines with J gene TRBJ1-1, with a possible D match to TRBD1 (6 bases). The CDR3 is made up of 12 amino acids. The germline V gene has CDR1 KGHSH and CDR2 LQKENI. Trimming removed 4 bases from V and 7 bases from J, with 10 bases in between. Written as DNA, the CDR3 is TGTGCCAGCTCACTACAGGGTAATGAAGCTTTCTTT. Translation: CASSLQGNEAFF.

The gene calls are TRBV7-2 and TRBJ2-3; TRBD2 agrees at 12 bases. This CDR3 has 15 residues. The J segment lost 5 bases and the V segment lost 5 bases, leaving 5 bases of the junction unmatched. CDR1 and CDR2 (germline): SGHTA, FQGNSA. CDR3 residues: CASSETSGRIDTQYF. In nucleotides, the CDR3 is TGTGCCAGCAGCGAGACTAGCGGGAGAATAGATACGCAGTATTTT.

The chain recombines TRBV5-6 with TRBJ1-1, with D perhaps TRBD1 (6 bases). The CDR3 is 14 residues long. Between the trimmed V and J ends, which lost 0 bases and 2 bases, there was a span of 8 bases. Germline values: CDR1 SGHDT, CDR2 YYEEEE. Here the CDR3 DNA reads TGTGCCAGCAGCTTGGGGACAGCAAACACTGAAGCTTTCTTT. It encodes CASSLGTANTEAFF.

The chain's CDR3 is CASSLEGRVYEQYF. The DNA for the CDR3 is TGTGCCAGCAGCTTGGAGGGCAGGGTCTACGAGCAGTACTTC. The chain has TRBV5-4 and TRBJ2-7; D might be TRBD1 (5 bases). Germline loops: CDR1 SGHNT, CDR2 YYREEE (reference sequence). The CDR3 is made up of 14 amino acids. The V end lost 0 bases, the J end lost 3 bases, and 10 bases lay between the germline ends.

The V call is TRBV6-1, the J call TRBJ2-1; tentative D call: TRBD2 (6 bases). The V end was cut by 0 bases, the J end by 2 bases, with 17 bases between. The CDR3 covers 18 residues. Germline V gene sequence: CDR1 MNHNS, CDR2 SASEGT. CDR3 sequence: CASSEALSWERAYNEQFF. The CDR3 nucleotides are TGTGCCAGCAGTGAAGCCCTTTCATGGGAGCGGGCCTACAATGAGCAGTTCTTC.

This clone has more than one count but fewer than ten. This sequence joins TRBV2 and TRBJ2-1, with a weak D call TRBD2 (5 bases). The CDR3 is 15 amino acids. V lost 1 base, J lost 2 bases, and 9 bases lay in between. Germline V lookup: CDR1 SNHLY, CDR2 FYNNEI. DNA of the CDR3: TGTGCCAGCAGTGAAGGTTGGGGAGCCTACAATGAGCAGTTCTTC. Protein sequence: CASSEGWGAYNEQFF.

This chain links TRBV7-2 with TRBJ2-3; D not resolved. Germline V gene lookup returns CDR1 SGHTA and CDR2 FQGNSA. Between the trimmed V and J ends, which lost 1 base and 0 bases, there was a span of 8 bases. This CDR3 is built from 15 residues. CDR3 protein: CASSLGLPSTDTQYF. CDR3 nucleotides: TGTGCCAGCAGCTTAGGACTTCCTAGCACAGATACGCAGTATTTT.